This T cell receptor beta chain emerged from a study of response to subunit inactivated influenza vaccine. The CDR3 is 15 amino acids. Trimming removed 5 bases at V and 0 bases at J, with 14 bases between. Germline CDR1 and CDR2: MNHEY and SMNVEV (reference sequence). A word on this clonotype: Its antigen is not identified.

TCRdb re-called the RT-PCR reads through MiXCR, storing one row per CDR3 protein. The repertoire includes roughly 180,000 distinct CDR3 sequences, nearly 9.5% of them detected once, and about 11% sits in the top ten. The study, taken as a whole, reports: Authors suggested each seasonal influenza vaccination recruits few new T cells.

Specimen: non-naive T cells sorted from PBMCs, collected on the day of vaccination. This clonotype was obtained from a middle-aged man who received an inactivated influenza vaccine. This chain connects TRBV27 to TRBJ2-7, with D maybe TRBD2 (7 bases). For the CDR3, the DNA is TGTGCCAGCAGTATAGGGGGGGGCCTCTCCTACGAGCAGTACTTC. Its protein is CASSIGGGLSYEQYF.